This T cell receptor (beta chain) was identified in a study of cytomegalovirus exposure and HLA in healthy donors. Points from the study as a whole: Trimming of TCR beta V- and J-genes showed a link, identified in a later analysis, to a missense DCLRE1C variant.

About this clone: Its antigen is not known.

Primers included in the PCR were 60 Vbeta and 13 Jbeta primers. Sequencing used immunoSEQ multiplex PCR; TCRdb keeps in-frame clones, though not all of them. The data hold around 85,000 clones, with about 69% observed a single time. Donors in the study were healthy people who gave bone marrow. With 6 bases removed from V and 1 base from J, the gap between germline ends came to 8 bases. The CDR3 loop spans 13 amino acids. Germline values: CDR1 MNHEY, CDR2 SMNVEV (reference sequence). The clonotype originates from a man in his fifties or sixties in good health and CMV-seronegative. V and J are TRBV27 and TRBJ2-3; the D is unclear. The sequencing sample was made of PBMCs. In DNA, the CDR3 is TGTGCCAGCAGCACAATCGGCACAGATACGCAGTATTTT. As protein: CASSTIGTDTQYF.